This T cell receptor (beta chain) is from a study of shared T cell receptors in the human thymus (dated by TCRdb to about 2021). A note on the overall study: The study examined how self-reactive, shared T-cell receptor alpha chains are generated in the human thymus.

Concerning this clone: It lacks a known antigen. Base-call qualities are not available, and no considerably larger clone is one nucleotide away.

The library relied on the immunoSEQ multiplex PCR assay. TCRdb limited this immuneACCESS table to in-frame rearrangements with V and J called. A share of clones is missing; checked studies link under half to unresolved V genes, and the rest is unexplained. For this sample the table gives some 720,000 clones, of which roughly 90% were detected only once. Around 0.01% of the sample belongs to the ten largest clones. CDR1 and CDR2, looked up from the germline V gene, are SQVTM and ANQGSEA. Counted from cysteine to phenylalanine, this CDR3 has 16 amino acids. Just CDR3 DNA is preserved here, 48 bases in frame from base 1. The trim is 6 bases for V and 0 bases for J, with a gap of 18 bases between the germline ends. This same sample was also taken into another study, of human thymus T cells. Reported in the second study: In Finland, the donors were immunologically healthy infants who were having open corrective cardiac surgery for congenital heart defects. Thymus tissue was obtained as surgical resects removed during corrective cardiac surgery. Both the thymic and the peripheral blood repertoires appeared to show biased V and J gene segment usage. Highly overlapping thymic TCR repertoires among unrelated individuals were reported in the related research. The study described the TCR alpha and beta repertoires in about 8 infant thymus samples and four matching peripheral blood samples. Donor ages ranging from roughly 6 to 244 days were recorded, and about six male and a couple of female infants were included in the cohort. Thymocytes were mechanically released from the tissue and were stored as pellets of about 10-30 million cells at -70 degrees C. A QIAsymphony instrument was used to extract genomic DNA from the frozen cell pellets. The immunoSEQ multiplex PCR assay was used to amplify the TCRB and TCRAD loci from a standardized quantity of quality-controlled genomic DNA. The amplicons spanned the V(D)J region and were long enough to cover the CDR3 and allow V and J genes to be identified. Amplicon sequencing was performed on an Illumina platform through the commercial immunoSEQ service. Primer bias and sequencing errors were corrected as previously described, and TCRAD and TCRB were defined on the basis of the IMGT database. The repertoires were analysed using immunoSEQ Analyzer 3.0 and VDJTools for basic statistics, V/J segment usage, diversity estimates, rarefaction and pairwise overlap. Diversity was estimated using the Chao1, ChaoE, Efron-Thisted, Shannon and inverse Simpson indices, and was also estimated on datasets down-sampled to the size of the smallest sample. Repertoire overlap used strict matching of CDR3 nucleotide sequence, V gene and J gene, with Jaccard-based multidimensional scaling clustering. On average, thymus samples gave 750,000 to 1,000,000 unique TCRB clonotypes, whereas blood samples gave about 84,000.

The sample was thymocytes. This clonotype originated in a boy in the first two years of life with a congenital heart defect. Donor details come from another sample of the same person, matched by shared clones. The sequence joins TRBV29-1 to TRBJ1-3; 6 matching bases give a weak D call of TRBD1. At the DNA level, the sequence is TGCAGCGTAAGTCGGGACAATACACCCTCTGGAAACACCATATATTTT. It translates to CSVSRDNTPSGNTIYF.